What follows is one T cell receptor beta chain and its context. The sample is drawn from a study of T cells in Graves' hyperthyroidism and ophthalmopathy. The CDR3 sequence is 14 residues long. V lost 4 bases to trimming and J lost 4 bases; unmatched junction nucleotides: 6. Germline assignment: CDR1 GTSNPN and CDR2 SVGIG (reference sequence). Using RNA transcripts as the source, TCR beta CDR3 regions were amplified. The HTBI primer set served for first-round RT-PCR of the TCR CDR3. TCRdb recomputed calls from the multiplex PCR reads with MiXCR, one row per CDR3 protein. The data show 100,000 to 130,000 distinct CDR3 sequences, about 15% seen once.

This TCR was recovered from a woman between 50 and 59 years old with Graves' hyperthyroidism. The chain links TRBV30 to TRBJ1-5; 8 bases are a match to TRBD1. What was sequenced was blood. The CDR3 protein is CAWNGQGNNQPQHF. For the CDR3, the DNA is TGTGCCTGGAACGGACAGGGAAATAATCAGCCCCAGCATTTT.